This T cell receptor beta chain was found in a study of blood T cell repertoires in COVID-19. Background on the study: The origin of the acute and convalescent COVID-19 samples was the United States, Italy and Spain. Sample material is recorded as cDNA or gDNA derived from T cells, B-cell-depleted T cells, or PBMCs.

In the authors' methods: Cell counts per sample came from amplifying reference gene primers. Sequencing was performed with immunoSEQ multiplex PCR; in TCRdb, only in-frame clones are kept and a portion is missing. Clone size and V and J calls were adopted from that table, with D and trimming inferred from the DNA. This sample carries fewer than 300,000 clones, around nine tenths of them seen once, and the ten largest clones take 0.7% to 0.9%. The junction had 12 bases not matched to a gene; V was cut back by 3 bases and J by 8 bases. The CDR3 covers 16 residues. Germline CDR1 is SGHTA and CDR2 is FQGNSA.

The receptor's source is a young man with acute or convalescent COVID-19. Sequences were obtained from peripheral blood. The chain has TRBV7-2 and TRBJ2-4, with 8 bases lining up with TRBD2. This CDR3 reads CASSFGGAVGSDIQYF. The CDR3 nucleotides are TGTGCCAGCAGCTTCGGGGGGGCGGTTGGGAGTGACATTCAGTACTTC.